The subject of this entry is one T cell receptor (beta chain). This CDR3 comprises 15 residues. V was clipped by 0 bases and J by 8 bases, with 16 bases between them. Germline CDR1 and CDR2: SGHAT and FQNNGV. The data originate from a study of PD-L1 blockade in urothelial cancer. Study summary: Per blood sample, T cells had a median of around 140,000.

PCRs each included synthetic TCR analog templates spiked in. The method was immunoSEQ multiplex PCR; TCRdb's version includes in-frame clones alone and lacks a portion of them. The top ten hold 3% to 4% of the sample, which has around 60,000 clones, 81% seen once. Regarding time point: pretreatment peripheral blood. Disease in patients was locally advanced or metastatic urothelial carcinoma. Each patient gave between 1 and 8 samples, pretreatment and on-treatment. This TCR was sampled from a man aged 65-85 years with urothelial cancer. Sequences were derived from PBMCs, sampled around atezolizumab (anti-PD-L1) treatment. The genes are TRBV11-2 and TRBJ1-2, with D unresolved. CDR3 region: CASSLDGVQVGGYTF. The CDR3 DNA follows: TGTGCCAGCAGCTTAGACGGAGTCCAAGTAGGAGGCTACACCTTC.